This T cell receptor (beta chain) was obtained from a study of cytomegalovirus exposure and HLA in healthy donors. PCR used 60 Vbeta primers and 13 Jbeta primers. Per the original methods: A later analysis tallied approximately 87 million unique TCR beta chains, around 12 million of them shared. The table came from immunoSEQ multiplex PCR; TCRdb's copy has only in-frame clones and leaves some out. That table is the source of V, J and clone size, and D and trimming were worked out from the DNA. The sample lists 90,000 to 140,000 clones; around 80% were seen once. This clone appeared once. Antigen: not known. The study, taken as a whole, reports: Overall, roughly 150 TCR beta chains were annotated as cytomegalovirus-associated. Most TCR sequences were rare, but some public TCRs occurred in many donors.

The germline gives CDR1 MGHRA, CDR2 YSYEKL. Trimming stripped 4 bases from V and 6 bases from J, with 16 bases between. The CDR3 contains 15 residues. This clonotype was sampled from a male donor in good health and CMV-seronegative. The chain employs TRBV4-1 and TRBJ1-5, with D maybe TRBD1 (5 bases). The sample consisted of PBMCs. The CDR3 coding sequence is TGCGCCAGCAGCCGGAGACCATTTAGGGGTCAGCCCCAGCATTTT. This sequence encodes CASSRRPFRGQPQHF.